This TCR beta chain is from a study of blood T cells in healthy people across ages. They isolated at least 7 million PBMCs from each sample. Per the germline V gene, CDR1 is MNHEY and CDR2 is SVGAGI. The ends were cut back, 8 bases at V and 10 bases at J, with 15 bases in the middle. The CDR3 runs 13 residues. This clonotype was seen a few times. A second about 7 to 11 cycle PCR used barcoded and J-beta primers. One entry per CDR3 protein, called by TCRdb with MiXCR from the 5' RACE reads. This table holds under 950,000 distinct CDR3 sequences, 20% to 25% found once. The chain uses TRBV6-5 and TRBJ1-6; no reliable D call. What was sequenced was blood. The clonotype comes from a man between 65 and 79 years old in good health. CDR3 nucleotide sequence: TGTGCCAGCCAAGGGTCGGCCTACTCACCCCTCCACTTT. It translates to CASQGSAYSPLHF.